This T cell receptor (beta chain) stems from a study of vaccination and CD4 T cells after COVID-19. Study details: Two Hispanic individuals were among six male and four female convalescent patients. The study, taken as a whole, reports: Relatively few convalescent patients were studied, without early post-infection timepoints.

Cultured CD4+ T-cell DNA underwent Oncomine TCR Beta short-read sequencing. TCRdb redid the calling of the PCR reads with MiXCR, one entry per CDR3 protein. The profile shows more than 2,000 distinct CDR3 sequences, approximately 25% of them singletons. The CDR3 has 16 residues. Trimming stripped 5 bases from V and 3 bases from J, with 20 bases between. CDR1 and CDR2 (germline): SGHAT, FQNNGV. Described treatment: roughly 10-day PBMC culture with coronavirus spike peptide pools or control peptides (ViraFEST assay). Unexposed donor CD4+ T cells predated the COVID-19 pandemic, collected 2011-2018. ViraFEST stimulated the growth of antigen-specific T cells using peptide pools and subsequently profiled their TCRs by sequencing. Each well held over 1.5 million PBMCs in IL-2 (10 IU/ml) medium with around 9.4 ug/ml peptide pools. Notes on this clonotype: Its matching antigen is unknown.

Specimen: CD4+ T cells from blood, cultured in vitro. The TCR comes from a human donor in good health. V usage is TRBV11-2 and J usage is TRBJ2-7; tentatively, D is TRBD1 or TRBD2 (9 bases each). This CDR3 reads CASSQQGARGGYEQYF. Written as DNA, the CDR3 is TGTGCCAGCAGCCAACAGGGGGCGCGGGGGGGCTACGAGCAGTACTTC.